The rows below give T cell receptor beta chains drawn from one sample of a study of blood T cell repertoires in COVID-19. The table came from immunoSEQ multiplex PCR; TCRdb's copy has only in-frame clones and leaves some out. The data contain a few hundred thousand clones, over 75% of them seen just once; the ten biggest clones take up 9.5% to 13%. Material: peripheral blood. The receptors originated from an older woman with COVID-19, enrolled during active disease. The CDR3 runs from the conserved cysteine through the conserved F or W. Each record gives: D gene, V gene, J gene, CDR3 length, clone size, CDR3 DNA, CDR3 protein. D genes are given only for firm matches. Size is omitted from some rows. Given values are once, few, many or a class for expanded clones.

>TRBD1|TRBV2|TRBJ1-5|16|.
TGTGCCAGCAGTGACGGTTACAGGGGATCGAATCAGCCCCAGCATTTT
CASSDGYRGSNQPQHF
>.|TRBV7-2|TRBJ1-5|14|.
TGTGCCAGCAGCGGGGGGGGTGGTAGTCAGCCCCAGCATTTT
CASSGGGGSQPQHF
>.|TRBV28|TRBJ1-2|15|few
TGTGCCAGCAGTTCGGCAGGGGCTTCTAACTATGGCTACACCTTC
CASSSAGASNYGYTF
>.|TRBV12-5|TRBJ2-7|14|.
TGTGCTAGTGGTTTAAGGCAGGGCTCCTACGAGCAGTACTTC
CASGLRQGSYEQYF
>TRBD1|TRBV11-3|TRBJ2-2|18|.
TGTGCCAGCACCAAAAGGAGTTCAGGGGGCGTACACACCGGGGAGCTGTTTTTT
CASTKRSSGGVHTGELFF
>TRBD2|TRBV19|TRBJ2-7|14|.
TGTGCCAGTAGAGCCGGGACTAGTAGGGCCGAGCAGTACTTC
CASRAGTSRAEQYF
>.|TRBV28|TRBJ1-6|15|.
TGTGCCAGCATTGACAGTAGCTCCTATAATTCACCCCTCCACTTT
CASIDSSSYNSPLHF
>TRBD1|TRBV11-3|TRBJ2-7|15|.
TGTGCCAGCAGTCGAACGGGGACAGGATTCTACGAGCAGTACTTC
CASSRTGTGFYEQYF
>TRBD1|TRBV29-1|TRBJ1-1|14|.
TGCAGCGTTGGATCTGTGACAGGGGGGAATCAAGCTTTCTTT
CSVGSVTGGNQAFF
>TRBD2|TRBV5-1|TRBJ2-2|16|.
TGCGCCAGCAGCTTGGGTGGACTAGCTGCGACCGGGGAGCTGTTTTTT
CASSLGGLAATGELFF
>.|TRBV6-5|TRBJ1-1|14|.
TGTGCCAGCAGTTCGCCCCGGGAAAGCACTGAAGCTTTCTTT
CASSSPRESTEAFF
>.|TRBV28|TRBJ1-4|15|.
TGTGCCAGCAGTTTAATGGGGGGAACTAATGAAAAACTGTTTTTT
CASSLMGGTNEKLFF
>.|TRBV4-3|TRBJ1-5|13|.
TGCGCCAGCAGCCAAGATCTGAGGCAGCCCCAGCATTTT
CASSQDLRQPQHF
>TRBD2|TRBV29-1|TRBJ2-1|13|.
TGCAGCGTTGGTGGACTAGATTACAATGAGCAGTTCTTC
CSVGGLDYNEQFF
>TRBD2|TRBV5-4|TRBJ2-3|16|.
TGTGCCAGCAGCGGGAGGGCTAGCGGGAGTACAGATACGCAGTATTTT
CASSGRASGSTDTQYF
>TRBD1|TRBV27|TRBJ1-6|16|.
TGTGCCAGCAGTTTAAATGGACAGGGCTGGAATTCACCCCTCCACTTT
CASSLNGQGWNSPLHF